The sequence of this TCR beta chain was determined in a study of blood T cell repertoires in COVID-19. The germline CDR1 and CDR2 sequences are SGHNT and YENEEA. The CDR3 contains 16 residues. J was trimmed by 7 bases and V by 4 bases; bases with no gene match: 6. Using immunoSEQ multiplex PCR, the repertoire was profiled, and TCRdb retains in-frame clones only, with some absent. Here the sample spans roughly 500,000 clones, 89% being singletons. The sample taken for sequencing was peripheral blood. The J gene is TRBJ2-2, the V gene TRBV11-3; 13 bases map to TRBD2. The TCR comes from a man younger than 30 with COVID-19, enrolled during active disease. The CDR3 nucleotides are TGTGCCAGCAGCTCCGGACTAGCGGGAGTGCGCGGGGAGCTGTTTTTT. Its translation is CASSSGLAGVRGELFF.